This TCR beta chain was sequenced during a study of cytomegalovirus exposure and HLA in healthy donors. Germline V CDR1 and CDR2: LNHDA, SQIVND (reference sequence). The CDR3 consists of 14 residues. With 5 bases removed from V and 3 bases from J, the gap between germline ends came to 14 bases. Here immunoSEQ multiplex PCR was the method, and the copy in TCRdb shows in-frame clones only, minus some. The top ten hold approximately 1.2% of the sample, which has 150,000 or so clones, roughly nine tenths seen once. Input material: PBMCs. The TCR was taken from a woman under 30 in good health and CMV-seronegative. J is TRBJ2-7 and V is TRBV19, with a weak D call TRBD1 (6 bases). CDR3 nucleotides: TGTGCCAGTAGTGACCACAGGGTAAACTACGAGCAGTACTTC. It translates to CASSDHRVNYEQYF.